A single sample is the source of the 15 T cell receptor beta chains below, sequenced in a study of T cell repertoires in cytomegalovirus infection. TCRdb redid the calling of the reads with MiXCR, one entry per CDR3 protein. The data show some 600,000 distinct CDR3 sequences, 20% to 25% seen once. The specimen was CD8+ T cells from PBMCs. These receptors all come from a human donor in good health (CMV status not recorded). Some clones in this sample may be carry-over from other donors' samples.

The chain couples TRBV2 to TRBJ2-1; the match to TRBD2 covers 11 bases. CDR1 SNHLY and CDR2 FYNNEI come from the germline V gene. The CDR3 covers 17 residues. The V gene end was trimmed by 9 bases and the J gene end by 0 bases; junction bases not matched to a gene: 10. The CDR3 DNA sequence: TGTGCCAGTGGTGCCCCGACTAGCGGGGTCTCCTACAATGAGCAGTTCTTC. This codes for CASGAPTSGVSYNEQFF. Variable domain in full (rest from reference TRBV2 and TRBJ2-1): EPEVTQTPSHQVTQMGQEVILRCVPISNHLYFYWYRQILGQKVEFLVSFYNNEISEKSEIFDDQFSVERPDGSNFTLKIRSTKLEDSAMYFCASGAPTSGVSYNEQFFGPGTRLTVL.

V gene TRBV4-2 combines with J gene TRBJ2-3, with 12 positions matching TRBD2. J was trimmed by 11 bases and V by 4 bases; bases with no gene match: 4. CDR1 and CDR2 from the germline V gene are LGHNA and YNFKEQ. This CDR3 region has 13 residues. Here the CDR3 DNA reads TGTGCCAGCAGCCCCGGACTAGCGGGGATGCAGTATTTT. Translated: CASSPGLAGMQYF.

The chain combines TRBV29-1 with TRBJ2-1; 13 bases fit TRBD2. The CDR3 extends over 14 amino acids. V lost 5 bases to trimming and J lost 4 bases; unmatched junction nucleotides: 2. Per germline, CDR1 SQVTM and CDR2 ANQGSEA. This chain's CDR3 is CSVLGLAGYNEQFF. The CDR3 bases are TGCAGCGTTCTGGGACTAGCGGGATACAATGAGCAGTTCTTC.

This chain links TRBV13 with TRBJ1-1; D is uncertain. V was shortened by 6 bases and J by 1 base, with 15 bases between the two germline ends. This CDR3 comprises 15 residues. Germline V lookup: CDR1 PRHDT, CDR2 FYEKMQ (reference sequence). CDR3 loop: CASSSWQRWNTEAFF. The CDR3 DNA reads TGTGCCAGCAGTTCCTGGCAGAGATGGAACACTGAAGCTTTCTTT.

The CDR3 DNA sequence: TGCGCCAGCAGTGACGGGACTCACGGAATGAACACTGAAGCTTTCTTT. It translates to CASSDGTHGMNTEAFF. This chain uses TRBV10-2 with TRBJ1-1, with TRBD1 as a possible D gene (5 bases). Between the trimmed V and J ends, which lost 3 bases and 0 bases, there was a span of 14 bases. Germline V gene sequence: CDR1 WSHSY, CDR2 SAAADI. The CDR3 covers 16 residues.

The V call is TRBV12-3 or TRBV12-4, the J call TRBJ1-6; 8 bases fit TRBD1. The ends lost 6 bases at V and 8 bases at J; junction bases unmatched: 12. This CDR3 region has 16 residues. This CDR3 reads CASSLIDGQGHSPLHF. The CDR3 region has the DNA TGTGCCAGCAGCTTGATAGACGGACAGGGTCATTCACCCCTCCACTTT.

There are many counts of this clonotype. J is TRBJ2-1 and V is TRBV7-9, with D possibly TRBD1 on 5 matching bases. This CDR3 is built from 15 residues. The germline CDR1 and CDR2 sequences are SEHNR and FQNEAQ (reference sequence). Trimming took 4 bases from V and 0 from J, leaving 10 bases between them. For the CDR3, the DNA is TGTGCCAGCAGCTCGACAGTCAGCTCCTACAATGAGCAGTTCTTC. Its translation: CASSSTVSSYNEQFF.

The table lists this clonotype with a count of one. The chain is built from TRBV11-3 and TRBJ1-1; D is ambiguous. Trimming removed 1 base from V and 6 bases from J, with 9 bases in between. There are 13 residues in the CDR3. CDR1 and CDR2 from the germline V gene are SGHNT and YENEEA. The CDR3 protein is CASSLGVGAEAFF. The CDR3 DNA reads TGTGCCAGCAGCTTAGGAGTTGGAGCTGAAGCTTTCTTT.

The table lists this clonotype with a few counts. The chain combines TRBV6-2 or TRBV6-3 with TRBJ2-1, with 13 nucleotides matching TRBD2. The CDR3 contains 16 residues. Trimming took 5 bases from V and 4 from J; bases not matched to a gene: 5. Germline lookup yields CDR1 MNHEY and CDR2 SVGEGT. In DNA form, the CDR3 reads TGTGCCAGCAGTACAGGACTAGCGGGGGCATACAATGAGCAGTTCTTC. Its protein product is CASSTGLAGAYNEQFF.

In its sample, this clonotype was seen many times. The V and J genes are TRBV7-9 and TRBJ1-2, with D uncertain. Germline CDR1 SEHNR, CDR2 FQNEAQ (reference sequence). There are 10 residues in the CDR3. Trimming left V 6 bases short and J 8 bases short, with 7 bases between. The CDR3 protein is CASSAAGYTF. The CDR3 DNA reads as TGTGCCAGCAGTGCCGCCGGCTACACCTTC.

This rearrangement joins TRBV6-6 to TRBJ2-3; 13 nucleotides match TRBD2. The germline V gene encodes CDR1 MNHNY and CDR2 SVGAGI (reference sequence). V shed 0 bases, J shed 0 bases, and the junction held 3 bases outside the gene matches. This CDR3 spans 18 amino acids. The CDR3 here is CASSYSGTSGASTDTQYF. In nucleotides, the CDR3 is TGTGCCAGCAGTTACTCCGGGACTAGCGGGGCTAGCACAGATACGCAGTATTTT.

The sample holds a few counts of this clonotype. The chain has TRBV19 and TRBJ1-2, with a weak D call TRBD1 (6 bases). The V end lost 6 bases, the J end lost 13 bases, and 21 bases lay between the germline ends. CDR1 is LNHDA and CDR2 is SQIVND in the germline V gene (reference sequence). CDR3 length: 13 amino acids. CDR3: CASSWGMGQLFTF. The CDR3 coding sequence is TGTGCCAGTAGCTGGGGTATGGGACAACTTTTCACCTTC.

This clonotype was seen repeatedly, ten times or more. The chain couples TRBV7-8 to TRBJ1-5; 10 nucleotides match TRBD1. Germline values: CDR1 SGHVS, CDR2 FQNEAQ. This CDR3 region has 15 residues. V trimming: 8 bases; J trimming: 1 base; junction bases outside the gene matches: 5. The CDR3 region has the DNA TGTGCCAGCTCCGGGACAGGGGCGAGCAATCAGCCCCAGCATTTT. It codes for CASSGTGASNQPQHF. Filled out from reference TRBV7-8 and TRBJ1-5, the complete variable domain reads GAGVSQSPRYKVAKRGQDVALRCDPISGHVSLFWYQQALGQGPEFLTYFQNEAQLDKSGLPSDRFFAERPEGSVSTLKIQRTQQEDSAVYLCASSGTGASNQPQHFGDGTRLSIL.

V is TRBV29-1 and J is TRBJ2-2; tentative D call: TRBD1 (5 bases). The germline V gene has CDR1 SQVTM and CDR2 ANQGSEA. This CDR3 spans 12 amino acids. Trimming shortened V by 6 bases and J by 8 bases, and 13 bases separated the two germline ends. The CDR3 DNA reads as TGCAGCGTAGGGGATGTCCTGGGGGAGCTGTTTTTT. It yields the protein CSVGDVLGELFF.

CDR3 amino acids: CASTPVPGGTGELFF. CDR3 DNA: TGTGCCAGCACCCCCGTACCAGGGGGCACCGGGGAGCTGTTTTTT. This chain uses TRBV6-4 with TRBJ2-2, with 7 positions matching TRBD1. The CDR3 loop spans 15 amino acids. Germline lookup yields CDR1 MRHNA and CDR2 SNTAGT. The trim removed 7 bases at V and 4 bases at J, leaving 9 bases unmatched.